This T cell receptor (beta chain) was sequenced in a study of blood T cell repertoires in COVID-19. This table comes from immunoSEQ multiplex PCR, and its TCRdb copy is limited to in-frame clones, with some not included. The sample shows some 240,000 clones, 86% of them seen only once. CDR3 length: 17 amino acids. CDR1 is SGHTA and CDR2 is FQGTGA in the germline V gene. V lost 5 bases and J lost 4, with 23 bases in between. The rearrangement uses TRBV7-3 and TRBJ1-1; D may be TRBD1 (5 bases). This receptor was identified in a woman between 35 and 50 years old with acute COVID-19. The material sequenced was PBMCs or T cells enriched from blood (not recorded which). The CDR3 loop is CASSPIRRGLTRTEAFF. CDR3 nucleotides: TGTGCCAGCAGCCCAATTCGGCGGGGACTTACTCGCACTGAAGCTTTCTTT.